These 13 T cell receptor beta chains came from one sample sequenced in a study of T-cell reconstitution after alpha-beta-depleted transplantation in children. Preparation of the TCRbeta library used unique molecular identifiers. Each CDR3 protein is one row after TCRdb ran MiXCR on the PCR reads. The profile covers approximately 630,000 distinct CDR3 sequences, with approximately 14% appearing a single time and 0.79% taken by the ten largest. Here the sequenced sample was PBMCs, taken before TCRalphabeta/CD19-depleted stem cell transplant. All receptors derive from a girl aged 2-9 years with congenital amegakaryocytic thrombocytopenia, due to receive a stem cell transplant.

There are a few counts of this clonotype. The rearrangement uses TRBV4-1 and TRBJ2-3; D ambiguous. Germline lookup yields CDR1 MGHRA and CDR2 YSYEKL. V lost 3 bases, J lost 2 bases, and 15 bases lay in between. The CDR3 loop spans 16 amino acids. The CDR3 here is CASSHGPLLLTDTQYF. In nucleotides, the CDR3 is TGCGCCAGCAGCCACGGACCCCTTCTCCTCACAGATACGCAGTATTTT.

This clonotype was recorded at least ten times. The chain joins TRBV12-3 or TRBV12-4 to TRBJ1-1; 7 nucleotides agree with TRBD1. The CDR3 length is 13 residues. V shed 6 bases, J shed 7 bases, and the junction held 8 bases outside the gene matches. CDR3 coding DNA: TGTGCCAGCAGAAATAAAAACAGGGGTGAAGCTTTCTTT. This gives the protein CASRNKNRGEAFF.

There are many counts of this clonotype. V gene TRBV7-9 combines with J gene TRBJ2-7; D is ambiguous. Germline CDR1 and CDR2: SEHNR and FQNEAQ (reference sequence). The length of the CDR3 is 15 residues. V was cut by 0 bases and J by 2 bases, with 11 bases left in between. The CDR3 loop is CASSLALSQAYEQYF. The CDR3 region has the DNA TGTGCCAGCAGCTTAGCGCTTAGTCAAGCCTACGAGCAGTACTTC.

This clonotype was seen ten or more times. The rearrangement joins TRBV2 to TRBJ2-7; maybe TRBD2 (5 bases). CDR3 length: 10 amino acids. Trimming took off 8 bases at V and 5 bases at J, with 7 bases between the two ends. From germline, CDR1 is SNHLY and CDR2 FYNNEI. CDR3 protein: CASGADEQYF. The CDR3 DNA is TGTGCCAGCGGAGCGGACGAGCAGTACTTC.

This clonotype was seen repeatedly, ten times or more. CDR3 protein: CSASTDSPYEQYF. CDR3 sequence (DNA): TGCAGTGCTTCCACTGACAGTCCCTACGAGCAGTACTTC. This chain uses TRBV20-1 with TRBJ2-7, with D possibly TRBD1 on 5 matching bases. The germline V gene has CDR1 DFQATT and CDR2 SNEGSKA (reference sequence). The CDR3 extends over 13 amino acids. V was clipped by 5 bases and J by 2 bases, with 13 bases between them.

This clonotype has ten or more counts. The chain employs TRBV28 and TRBJ2-7; D might be TRBD2 (5 bases). CDR3 length: 15 residues. Trimming shortened V by 1 base and J by 1 base, and 11 bases separated the two germline ends. Germline V gene data show CDR1 as MDHEN and CDR2 as SYDVKM. In nucleotides, the CDR3 is TGTGCCAGCAGTTTATCCCCCCGGAGGTCCTACGAGCAGTACTTC. Translated: CASSLSPRRSYEQYF.

Details on this clonotype: This is likely a read error, given that the CDR3 carries no conserved phenylalanine or tryptophan at its end. The V and J genes are TRBV20-1 and TRBJ2-1; D is uncertain. Germline CDR1 is DFQATT and CDR2 is SNEGSKA (reference sequence). Between the trimmed V and J ends, which lost 3 bases and 2 bases, there was a span of 8 bases. CDR3 length: 13 residues. The chain's CDR3 is CSARATAYNEQFL. The DNA for the CDR3 is TGCAGTGCTAGGGCGACCGCCTACAATGAGCAGTTCCTC.

This clonotype was counted many times. The chain employs TRBV20-1 and TRBJ2-1, with 10 bases lining up with TRBD2. J was trimmed by 8 bases and V by 0 bases; bases with no gene match: 7. This CDR3 comprises 15 residues. The germline CDR1 and CDR2 sequences are DFQATT and SNEGSKA (reference sequence). The CDR3 nucleotides are TGCAGTGCTAGAGAACAAGCGGGAGGGTGGTATGAGCAGTTCTTC. This translates into CSAREQAGGWYEQFF.

This clonotype was counted a single time. This may arise from a read error, as a much more abundant clone is one base away. The chain links TRBV12-3 or TRBV12-4 to TRBJ2-5; a possible D gene is TRBD2 (5 bases). The CDR3 runs 14 residues. V lost 7 bases, J lost 3 bases, and 15 bases lay in between. The CDR3 DNA is TGTGCCAGCAAACAAACTAGATACAAAGAGACCCAGTACTTC. Translating it yields CASKQTRYKETQYF.

This clonotype was seen many times. This sequence joins TRBV25-1 and TRBJ2-3; 9 nucleotides line up with TRBD2. The V gene's germline CDR1 is MGHDK and CDR2 SYGVNS. V lost 4 bases and J lost 7; bases outside the gene matches: 6. CDR3 length: 14 amino acids. CDR3 region: CASSGTSATNTQYF. In DNA form, the CDR3 reads TGTGCCAGCAGTGGGACTAGCGCCACGAATACGCAGTATTTT.

J is TRBJ2-7 and V is TRBV7-9, with 8 nucleotides matching TRBD2. V gave up 6 bases and J gave up 6 bases; unmatched junction bases: 13. CDR1 SEHNR and CDR2 FQNEAQ come from the germline V gene (reference sequence). The CDR3 has 15 amino acids. Here the CDR3 DNA reads TGTGCCAGCAGACCCACTAGCGGTCCCGCGGGCGAGCAGTACTTC. Protein: CASRPTSGPAGEQYF. The full variable domain, rest sourced from reference TRBV7-9 and TRBJ2-7, is DTGVSQNPRHKITKRGQNVTFRCDPISEHNRLYWYRQTLGQGPEFLTYFQNEAQLEKSRLLSDRFSAERPKGSFSTLEIQRTEQGDSAMYLCASRPTSGPAGEQYFGPGTRLTVT.

This clonotype was detected a few times. The J gene is TRBJ2-1, the V gene TRBV7-2; possible D gene TRBD1, 5 bases. This CDR3 has 15 residues. Trimming took 5 bases from V and 4 from J, leaving 15 bases between them. Per germline, CDR1 SGHTA and CDR2 FQGNSA. CDR3 protein: CASSRDKGPYNEQFF. The CDR3 bases are TGTGCCAGCAGCCGAGACAAGGGGCCTTACAATGAGCAGTTCTTC.

CDR3 in DNA: TGTGCCAGCAGGCGCGGGGGGATCAATGAGCAGTTCTTC. Translating gives CASRRGGINEQFF. The J gene is TRBJ2-1, the V gene TRBV6-1, with 8 nucleotides matching TRBD2. This CDR3 is 13 amino acids long. After removal of 6 bases from V and 6 bases from J, the junction contained 4 bases not matched to a gene. Germline-derived CDR1 and CDR2 are MNHNS and SASEGT.